Below are 20 T cell receptor beta chains sequenced from a single sample in a study of T cells in Graves' hyperthyroidism and ophthalmopathy. TCR beta CDR3 sequences were amplified from RNA transcripts. An initial round of RT-PCR targeting the TCR CDR3 relied on the HTBI primer set. TCRdb reanalysed the multiplex PCR reads using MiXCR and keeps one entry per CDR3 protein. The data show approximately 250,000 distinct CDR3 sequences, approximately 23% seen once. Sequencing input: blood. The receptors stem from a middle-aged woman with Graves' ophthalmopathy.

The chain employs TRBV7-2 and TRBJ1-1; a weak D match, TRBD1 (6 bases). Trimming stripped 3 bases from V and 9 bases from J, with 14 bases between. This CDR3 is built from 13 residues. Per the germline V gene, CDR1 is SGHTA and CDR2 is FQGNSA. In DNA form, the CDR3 reads TGTGCCAGCAGCTTTACCAGGACAGACCAAGCTTTCTTT. Encoded protein: CASSFTRTDQAFF.

The gene calls are TRBV5-1 and TRBJ2-2; 7 bases are shared with TRBD2. Germline CDR1 reads SGHRS; CDR2 reads YFSETQ. V gave up 2 bases and J gave up 0 bases; unmatched junction bases: 1. The CDR3 is 15 amino acids. The CDR3 sequence: CASSFREANTGELFF. CDR3 nucleotide sequence: TGCGCCAGCAGCTTTCGGGAGGCGAACACCGGGGAGCTGTTTTTT.

This clonotype was counted many times. The chain is built from TRBV2 and TRBJ2-2, with D hard to call. CDR1 is SNHLY and CDR2 is FYNNEI in the germline V gene. V lost 4 bases, J lost 6 bases, and 3 bases lay in between. The CDR3 has 11 amino acids. CDR3 nucleotides: TGTGCCAGCAGTGGCTCCGGGGAGCTGTTTTTT. It specifies CASSGSGELFF. Using reference TRBV2 and TRBJ2-2 for the parts outside the CDR3, the full variable domain is EPEVTQTPSHQVTQMGQEVILRCVPISNHLYFYWYRQILGQKVEFLVSFYNNEISEKSEIFDDQFSVERPDGSNFTLKIRSTKLEDSAMYFCASSGSGELFFGEGSRLTVL.

This clonotype showed up many times. Relative to the germline gene, one junction end is altered; a read error may explain this. The V gene is TRBV12-3 or TRBV12-4, the J gene TRBJ2-7, with D uncertain. This CDR3 is 14 amino acids long. CDR3 in DNA: TGTGCCAACAGTTTGGGCGAGCCCGTCTACGAGCAGTACTTC. As protein: CANSLGEPVYEQYF.

This chain uses TRBV6-1 with TRBJ2-5; 8 bases fit TRBD1. Germline V CDR1 and CDR2: MNHNS, SASEGT. The CDR3 has 16 residues. Trimming removed 7 bases from V and 5 bases from J; junction bases left unmatched: 15. The chain's CDR3 is CASTPGLAGGVETQYF. CDR3 coding DNA: TGTGCCAGCACCCCGGGCCTGGCAGGGGGCGTGGAGACCCAGTACTTC.

The V gene is TRBV20-1, the J gene TRBJ2-7, with TRBD2 matching over 7 bases. The CDR3 has 14 residues. The J segment lost 0 bases and the V segment lost 6 bases, leaving 8 bases of the junction unmatched. Looked up from germline, CDR1 is DFQATT and CDR2 is SNEGSKA (reference sequence). The CDR3: CSALGGTASYEQYF. The CDR3 nucleotides read TGCAGTGCCCTGGGGGGGACTGCCTCCTACGAGCAGTACTTC.

This clonotype was seen many times. The rearrangement links TRBV28 to TRBJ2-7; TRBD2 agrees at 7 bases. V was pared by 4 bases and J by 0 bases, with 12 bases of the junction left unmatched. CDR1 and CDR2 from the germline V gene are MDHEN and SYDVKM. The CDR3 extends over 17 amino acids. The CDR3 is CASSSPPREENSYEQYF. The CDR3 nucleotides read TGTGCCAGCAGTTCCCCCCCCCGGGAGGAGAACTCCTACGAGCAGTACTTC.

The chain has TRBV9 and TRBJ2-7, with D possibly TRBD1 on 5 matching bases. Between the trimmed V and J ends, which lost 4 bases and 5 bases, there was a span of 13 bases. Germline V gene lookup returns CDR1 SGDLS and CDR2 YYNGEE. There are 13 residues in the CDR3. Here the CDR3 reads CASSRITGDEQYF. The CDR3 DNA follows: TGTGCCAGCAGCCGAATCACAGGTGACGAGCAGTACTTC.

A remark on this clonotype: Compared with germline, one end of the junction differs, possibly owing to a read error. The chain carries TRBV11-1 and TRBJ1-1; 9 positions agree with TRBD1. The CDR3 sequence is 16 residues long. Germline V gene lookup returns CDR1 SGHAT and CDR2 FQDESV (reference sequence). The DNA for the CDR3 is TGTGCCAGCAGCTTAGAAACGGTACAGGGGGCCCTTGAAGCTTACTTT. It encodes CASSLETVQGALEAYF.

This clonotype was observed a few times. The chain is built from TRBV2 and TRBJ2-2; 7 positions match TRBD2. Germline V CDR1 and CDR2: SNHLY, FYNNEI. After removal of 7 bases from V and 4 bases from J, the junction contained 9 bases not matched to a gene. This CDR3 is built from 15 residues. Here the CDR3 reads CASKFLAESTGELFF. The DNA of the CDR3 is TGTGCCAGCAAATTCCTAGCGGAGTCCACCGGGGAGCTGTTTTTT.

Many counts were recorded for this clonotype. The chain combines TRBV7-9 with TRBJ1-5; 7 nucleotides align to TRBD1. Trimming removed 8 bases from V and 2 bases from J; junction bases left unmatched: 3. The germline V gene encodes CDR1 SEHNR and CDR2 FQNEAQ (reference sequence). This CDR3 is 13 amino acids long. Here the CDR3 DNA reads TGTGCCAGCGCCCAGGGGGGCAATCAGCCCCAGCATTTT. Translation: CASAQGGNQPQHF.

This clonotype was found many times. The V gene is TRBV29-1, the J gene TRBJ1-1; D might be TRBD1 (5 bases). Trimming took off 6 bases at V and 0 bases at J, with 11 bases between the two ends. Looked up from germline, CDR1 is SQVTM and CDR2 is ANQGSEA. The CDR3 runs to 13 residues. CDR3: CSVTTGMNTEAFF. As DNA, the CDR3 is TGCAGCGTGACTACAGGCATGAACACTGAAGCTTTCTTT.

This clonotype has at least ten counts. This chain uses TRBV6-5 with TRBJ2-7, with 10 bases that match TRBD2. The V and J ends lost 4 bases and 0 bases, in that order; junction bases with no gene match: 6. The germline gives CDR1 MNHEY, CDR2 SVGAGI. The CDR3 sequence is 16 residues long. The CDR3 DNA reads TGTGCCAGCAGTTCAGGGACTAGCGCGAGCTCCTACGAGCAGTACTTC. This codes for CASSSGTSASSYEQYF.

J is TRBJ1-1 and V is TRBV19, with no clear D. V was trimmed by 8 bases and J by 0 bases, leaving 13 bases between them. The germline V gene encodes CDR1 LNHDA and CDR2 SQIVND (reference sequence). The CDR3 runs 14 residues. The CDR3 coding sequence is TGTGCCAGTGGCCGACGGCGCCTGAACACTGAAGCTTTCTTT. Translation: CASGRRRLNTEAFF.

The sample holds many counts of this clonotype. The genes are TRBV20-1 and TRBJ2-7, with 8 bases aligning to TRBD2. The CDR3 is made up of 13 amino acids. From germline, CDR1 is DFQATT and CDR2 SNEGSKA (reference sequence). V shed 6 bases and J 3 bases; nucleotides not matched to a gene: 7. The CDR3 nucleotides read TGCAGTGCAACGGGGGGGAGGGGCTACGAGCAGTACTTC. It is translated as CSATGGRGYEQYF.

The V call is TRBV5-1, the J call TRBJ2-2; 12 bases are shared with TRBD1. Germline CDR1 is SGHRS and CDR2 is YFSETQ. The CDR3 runs to 17 residues. V dropped 4 bases and J dropped 7; count of bases not matched to a gene: 11. The CDR3 DNA follows: TGCGCCAGCAGCCGACCGGGACAGGGGGCAGAGATCGGGGAGCTGTTTTTT. Protein: CASSRPGQGAEIGELFF.

The CDR3 DNA reads TGTGCCAGCAGCCCCCCGGGGAGGTATCCGAACACCGGGGAGCTGTTTTTT. This encodes CASSPPGRYPNTGELFF. V is TRBV4-2 and J is TRBJ2-2; maybe TRBD2 (6 bases). The CDR3 totals 17 residues. Per germline, CDR1 LGHNA and CDR2 YNFKEQ. Trimming pared 4 bases from V and 0 bases from J, leaving 15 bases between.

The rearrangement joins TRBV6-1 to TRBJ2-7; 7 bases align to TRBD1. CDR3 length: 10 amino acids. Looked up from germline, CDR1 is MNHNS and CDR2 is SASEGT. Losses at the gene ends were 4 bases for V and 12 bases for J; bases not matched to a gene: 3. CDR3 loop: CASSGTGLYF. As DNA, the CDR3 is TGTGCCAGCAGTGGGACAGGTCTGTACTTC.

The rearrangement uses TRBV12-3 or TRBV12-4 and TRBJ2-7; 9 bases line up with TRBD1. V lost 4 bases to trimming and J lost 5 bases; unmatched junction nucleotides: 0. The CDR3 is 12 residues long. The CDR3 region is CASSYRGHEQYF. The CDR3 DNA reads as TGTGCCAGCAGTTACAGGGGGCACGAGCAGTACTTC.

This clonotype has a count of ten or more. The chain recombines TRBV27 with TRBJ2-2; 7 nucleotides agree with TRBD1. The CDR3 runs to 16 residues. After removal of 6 bases from V and 0 bases from J, the junction contained 7 bases not matched to a gene. From germline, CDR1 is MNHEY and CDR2 SMNVEV (reference sequence). DNA of the CDR3: TGTGCCAGCAGAGGATCCGGGACAGCGAACACCGGGGAGCTGTTTTTT. Amino acids: CASRGSGTANTGELFF.